This T cell receptor (beta chain) was captured by sequencing in a study of T-cell memory formation after mild COVID-19. TCRdb passed the 5' RACE reads through MiXCR, listing each CDR3 protein once. The sample lists some 290,000 distinct CDR3 sequences, about 17% occurring once. Many counts were recorded for this clonotype. Trimming stripped 5 bases from V and 4 bases from J, with 16 bases between. The CDR3 length is 15 residues. The sequence came from a man in his late teens or twenties who had mild COVID-19 (a few samples of this study predate the infection). Cell type and time point are not known. The specimen was PBMCs or a T cell subset sorted from them (not recorded which). This rearrangement joins TRBV12-3 or TRBV12-4 to TRBJ2-3, with D possibly TRBD2 on 6 matching bases. DNA for the CDR3: TGTGCCAGCAGTCCTGGGGGGAATCGGGCAGATACGCAGTATTTT. This gives the protein CASSPGGNRADTQYF.